A selection of T cell receptor beta chains follows, all from one sample in a study of blood T cell repertoires in COVID-19. Here immunoSEQ multiplex PCR was the method, and the copy in TCRdb shows in-frame clones only, minus some. Seen here are 150,000 or so clones, approximately 83% observed once, and the top ten hold about 29%. The sample was peripheral blood. The receptors shown here come from a woman aged 60-75 years with acute or convalescent COVID-19. Each CDR3 is given with its conserved first and last residue. The order of the fields is CDR3 protein, J gene, V gene, clone size. Size is omitted from some rows. Given values are once, few, many or a class for expanded clones.

CDR3: CASSLDAGGDREQYF
J: TRBJ2-7
V: TRBV7-2
size: NA

CDR3: CASSPRDRGLDGYTF
J: TRBJ1-2
V: TRBV18
size: NA

CDR3: CASGTGLTTDTQYF
J: TRBJ2-3
V: TRBV5-1
size: NA

CDR3: CASRTRGKTNEKLFF
J: TRBJ1-4
V: TRBV19
size: NA

CDR3: CSVLLAGVPNEQFF
J: TRBJ2-1
V: TRBV29-1
size: NA

CDR3: CASSLEASGGENTGELFF
J: TRBJ2-2
V: TRBV7-9
size: NA

CDR3: CASSLMRQGDVVEAFF
J: TRBJ1-1
V: TRBV13
size: hyperexpanded

CDR3: CASSLRQGAKETQYF
J: TRBJ2-5
V: TRBV7-9
size: once

CDR3: CASSPGLGSTDTQYF
J: TRBJ2-3
V: TRBV2
size: once

CDR3: CASSLQGLRTGELFF
J: TRBJ2-2
V: TRBV2
size: NA

CDR3: CASSASTGTGGYTF
J: TRBJ1-2
V: TRBV2
size: NA

CDR3: CASSQTRQTLGYTF
J: TRBJ1-2
V: TRBV7-9
size: NA

CDR3: CASSVGSGTGKNSPLHF
J: TRBJ1-6
V: TRBV7-6
size: NA

CDR3: CAWSPRAGGTDTQYF
J: TRBJ2-3
V: TRBV30
size: NA

CDR3: CASSWGIGQFSNSPLHF
J: TRBJ1-6
V: TRBV5-6
size: once

CDR3: CASSLVPGQASLRLFF
J: TRBJ1-4
V: TRBV5-1
size: NA

CDR3: CASSLVLASGGTYNEQFF
J: TRBJ2-1
V: TRBV7-6
size: NA